These T cell receptor beta chains were read from a single sample in a study of OX40 agonist ivuxolimab in advanced cancers. The assay was immunoSEQ multiplex PCR, and TCRdb's table has in-frame clones only and misses some. This table has roughly 71,000 clones, around 80% appearing once. The sample consisted of CD4+ or CD8+ T cells sorted from blood, taken in a trial of the OX40 agonist ivuxolimab. The receptors here all came from an adult with an advanced solid tumor such as melanoma, head and neck, liver or kidney cancer. Each CDR3 is given with its conserved first and last residue. Each record gives: J gene, D gene, V gene, clone size, CDR3 protein, CDR3 DNA. A D gene is named only where the DNA matches it firmly. For some rows the clone size is stated as once, few or many, or as a class when expanded; others skip it.

J gene: TRBJ2-7; D gene: TRBD2; V gene: TRBV11-2; clone size: medium-sized; CDR3 protein: CASSLEPSGYEQYF; CDR3 DNA: TGTGCCAGCAGCTTAGAGCCTAGCGGCTACGAGCAGTACTTC
J gene: TRBJ2-2; D gene: -; V gene: TRBV9; clone size: -; CDR3 protein: CASSGGLAESTGELFF; CDR3 DNA: TGTGCCAGCAGCGGAGGGTTAGCGGAGAGCACCGGGGAGCTGTTTTTT
J gene: TRBJ2-2; D gene: -; V gene: TRBV2; clone size: -; CDR3 protein: CASRGTGYTGELFF; CDR3 DNA: TGTGCCAGCAGGGGGACTGGCTACACCGGGGAGCTGTTTTTT
J gene: TRBJ2-7; D gene: -; V gene: TRBV20-1; clone size: -; CDR3 protein: CSARDGYEQYF; CDR3 DNA: TGCAGTGCTAGAGACGGGTACGAGCAGTACTTC
J gene: TRBJ2-2; D gene: -; V gene: TRBV5-1; clone size: -; CDR3 protein: CASSFFSRGGLTTGELFF; CDR3 DNA: TGCGCCAGCAGCTTTTTCAGCCGTGGCGGGCTAACCACCGGGGAGCTGTTTTTT
J gene: TRBJ1-3; D gene: -; V gene: TRBV5-1; clone size: -; CDR3 protein: CASSLVGAGGSGNTIYF; CDR3 DNA: TGCGCCAGCAGCTTGGTGGGGGCCGGGGGATCTGGAAACACCATATATTTT
J gene: TRBJ2-7; D gene: TRBD1; V gene: TRBV7-9; clone size: -; CDR3 protein: CASSTGQGTVEQYF; CDR3 DNA: TGTGCCAGCAGCACCGGACAGGGGACCGTCGAGCAGTACTTC
J gene: TRBJ2-3; D gene: TRBD2; V gene: TRBV19; clone size: -; CDR3 protein: CASGAGSSTDTQYF; CDR3 DNA: TGTGCCAGCGGAGCGGGGTCCAGCACAGATACGCAGTATTTT
J gene: TRBJ1-2; D gene: -; V gene: TRBV5-1; clone size: few; CDR3 protein: CASSSLTGGYGYTF; CDR3 DNA: TGCGCCAGCAGCTCACTGACCGGGGGCTATGGCTACACCTTC
J gene: TRBJ2-5; D gene: -; V gene: TRBV7-3; clone size: -; CDR3 protein: CASSPKGRETQYF; CDR3 DNA: TGTGCCAGCAGCCCCAAGGGTAGAGAGACCCAGTACTTC
J gene: TRBJ2-3; D gene: TRBD1; V gene: TRBV5-6; clone size: -; CDR3 protein: CASSWTGTGGTDTQYF; CDR3 DNA: TGTGCCAGCAGCTGGACCGGGACAGGGGGCACAGATACGCAGTATTTT
J gene: TRBJ2-2; D gene: TRBD2; V gene: TRBV9; clone size: once; CDR3 protein: CASSADSSGTGELFF; CDR3 DNA: TGTGCCAGCAGCGCGGACTCTAGCGGAACCGGGGAGCTGTTTTTT
J gene: TRBJ1-4; D gene: -; V gene: TRBV6-1; clone size: -; CDR3 protein: CASSHEWDGNEKLFF; CDR3 DNA: TGTGCCAGCTCCCATGAGTGGGATGGTAATGAAAAACTGTTTTTT
J gene: TRBJ2-7; D gene: TRBD1; V gene: TRBV6-5; clone size: -; CDR3 protein: CASSYVDRGYEQYF; CDR3 DNA: TGTGCCAGCAGTTACGTGGACAGGGGTTACGAGCAGTACTTC
J gene: TRBJ1-1; D gene: -; V gene: TRBV6-5; clone size: -; CDR3 protein: CASSYGSLGQAFF; CDR3 DNA: TGTGCCAGCAGTTACGGGAGTCTGGGCCAAGCTTTCTTT
J gene: TRBJ2-4; D gene: -; V gene: TRBV19; clone size: -; CDR3 protein: CASSSTGTSDIQYF; CDR3 DNA: TGTGCCAGTAGTTCAACCGGGACCTCGGACATTCAGTACTTC
J gene: TRBJ1-2; D gene: TRBD1; V gene: TRBV28; clone size: -; CDR3 protein: CASSTLGTGYGYTF; CDR3 DNA: TGTGCCAGCAGCACCCTCGGGACAGGCTATGGCTACACCTTC
J gene: TRBJ2-1; D gene: -; V gene: TRBV5-6; clone size: -; CDR3 protein: CASSLDPLGGNNEQFF; CDR3 DNA: TGTGCCAGCAGCTTGGACCCACTAGGAGGCAACAATGAGCAGTTCTTC
J gene: TRBJ1-2; D gene: -; V gene: TRBV19; clone size: -; CDR3 protein: CASWTSARGYTF; CDR3 DNA: TGTGCCAGTTGGACGTCGGCTAGGGGCTACACCTTC
J gene: TRBJ1-5; D gene: TRBD1; V gene: TRBV4-3; clone size: -; CDR3 protein: CASSQEAGGVNQPQHF; CDR3 DNA: TGCGCCAGCAGCCAAGAGGCAGGGGGCGTAAATCAGCCCCAGCATTTT
J gene: TRBJ2-5; D gene: TRBD2; V gene: TRBV7-2; clone size: -; CDR3 protein: CASSPAGGETQYF; CDR3 DNA: TGTGCCAGCAGCCCAGCGGGGGGGGAGACCCAGTACTTC
J gene: TRBJ2-7; D gene: -; V gene: TRBV28; clone size: -; CDR3 protein: CASSNRERGSYEQYF; CDR3 DNA: TGTGCCAGCAGTAACCGGGAACGCGGCTCCTACGAGCAGTACTTC
J gene: TRBJ2-3; D gene: TRBD2; V gene: TRBV10-3; clone size: -; CDR3 protein: CAISITSGRGSSNTQYF; CDR3 DNA: TGTGCCATCAGTATAACTAGCGGGAGAGGCTCATCAAATACGCAGTATTTT
J gene: TRBJ2-5; D gene: TRBD1; V gene: TRBV19; clone size: few; CDR3 protein: CASKGTERQETQYF; CDR3 DNA: TGTGCCAGTAAAGGGACAGAAAGACAAGAGACCCAGTACTTC
J gene: TRBJ1-1; D gene: -; V gene: TRBV7-6; clone size: -; CDR3 protein: CASSPGRQNTEAFF; CDR3 DNA: TGTGCCAGCAGCCCGGGACGGCAGAACACTGAAGCTTTCTTT
J gene: TRBJ2-1; D gene: TRBD1; V gene: TRBV9; clone size: once; CDR3 protein: CASSVEGQTTMRQFF; CDR3 DNA: TGTGCCAGCAGCGTAGAGGGACAGACCACAATGAGGCAGTTCTTC
J gene: TRBJ2-7; D gene: -; V gene: TRBV4-1; clone size: -; CDR3 protein: CASSQVGSQLGEQYF; CDR3 DNA: TGCGCCAGCAGCCAAGTCGGCTCCCAATTGGGCGAGCAGTACTTC
J gene: TRBJ2-1; D gene: -; V gene: TRBV5-4; clone size: -; CDR3 protein: CASSFELSYNEQFF; CDR3 DNA: TGTGCCAGCAGCTTCGAGTTATCCTACAATGAGCAGTTCTTC
J gene: TRBJ1-3; D gene: -; V gene: TRBV29-1; clone size: -; CDR3 protein: CSAGRVGNTIYF; CDR3 DNA: TGCAGCGCCGGACGGGTGGGAAACACCATATATTTT
J gene: TRBJ2-3; D gene: TRBD1; V gene: TRBV5-1; clone size: -; CDR3 protein: CASSLGDRLKVGTQYF; CDR3 DNA: TGCGCCAGCAGCTTGGGGGACAGGCTCAAAGTGGGTACGCAGTATTTT
J gene: TRBJ2-2; D gene: TRBD1; V gene: TRBV6-1; clone size: -; CDR3 protein: CASRRLGQGAGELFF; CDR3 DNA: TGTGCCAGCAGACGACTAGGACAGGGGGCCGGGGAGCTGTTTTTT
J gene: TRBJ2-7; D gene: -; V gene: TRBV19; clone size: -; CDR3 protein: CASSRVPTDEQYF; CDR3 DNA: TGTGCCAGTAGCAGGGTCCCCACAGATGAGCAGTACTTC
J gene: TRBJ1-1; D gene: TRBD1; V gene: TRBV5-1; clone size: once; CDR3 protein: CASSPGTGGTEAFF; CDR3 DNA: TGCGCCAGCAGCCCCGGGACAGGGGGGACTGAAGCTTTCTTT
J gene: TRBJ2-3; D gene: -; V gene: TRBV5-6; clone size: -; CDR3 protein: CASSLERGYNTDTQYF; CDR3 DNA: TGTGCCAGCAGCCTTGAGAGGGGATATAACACAGATACGCAGTATTTT
J gene: TRBJ1-1; D gene: -; V gene: TRBV29-1; clone size: -; CDR3 protein: CSSGEPNTEAFF; CDR3 DNA: TGCAGCTCCGGGGAGCCCAACACTGAAGCTTTCTTT
J gene: TRBJ1-6; D gene: -; V gene: TRBV7-2; clone size: once; CDR3 protein: CASSFWWGLDSPLHF; CDR3 DNA: TGTGCCAGCAGCTTCTGGTGGGGACTCGATTCACCCCTCCACTTT
J gene: TRBJ2-1; D gene: -; V gene: TRBV28; clone size: -; CDR3 protein: CASSFGSSYNEQFF; CDR3 DNA: TGTGCCAGCAGTTTCGGTAGCTCCTACAATGAGCAGTTCTTC
J gene: TRBJ2-1; D gene: TRBD1; V gene: TRBV5-8; clone size: -; CDR3 protein: CASSPWTGGAAPGGHEQFF; CDR3 DNA: TGTGCCAGCAGCCCGTGGACAGGGGGCGCTGCCCCTGGGGGCCATGAGCAGTTCTTC
J gene: TRBJ2-4; D gene: TRBD2; V gene: TRBV19; clone size: -; CDR3 protein: CASSREGRVAKNIQYF; CDR3 DNA: TGTGCCAGTAGTAGGGAGGGAAGGGTAGCCAAAAACATTCAGTACTTC
J gene: TRBJ2-2; D gene: TRBD1; V gene: TRBV27; clone size: -; CDR3 protein: CASQLGRGPGGELFF; CDR3 DNA: TGTGCCAGCCAACTGGGCAGGGGGCCTGGCGGGGAGCTGTTTTTT
J gene: TRBJ2-7; D gene: TRBD1; V gene: TRBV5-4; clone size: -; CDR3 protein: CASSPSGTGRYEQYF; CDR3 DNA: TGTGCCAGCAGCCCGTCCGGGACAGGTCGCTACGAGCAGTACTTC
J gene: TRBJ2-5; D gene: -; V gene: TRBV4-1; clone size: -; CDR3 protein: CASSQGNPQETQYF; CDR3 DNA: TGCGCCAGCAGCCAGGGGAATCCCCAAGAGACCCAGTACTTC
J gene: TRBJ2-4; D gene: -; V gene: TRBV7-2; clone size: -; CDR3 protein: CASSPKVAKNIQYF; CDR3 DNA: TGTGCCAGCAGCCCGAAGGTAGCCAAAAACATTCAGTACTTC
J gene: TRBJ2-1; D gene: TRBD1; V gene: TRBV5-1; clone size: -; CDR3 protein: CASSFGTDYNEQFF; CDR3 DNA: TGCGCCAGCAGCTTCGGGACAGACTACAATGAGCAGTTCTTC
J gene: TRBJ2-3; D gene: TRBD2; V gene: TRBV2; clone size: -; CDR3 protein: CASRLAGGADTQYF; CDR3 DNA: TGTGCCAGCAGGCTAGCGGGAGGCGCAGATACGCAGTATTTT
J gene: TRBJ1-3; D gene: -; V gene: TRBV5-1; clone size: -; CDR3 protein: CASSLDLSRTGNTIYF; CDR3 DNA: TGCGCCAGCAGCTTGGATCTGTCCCGTACTGGAAACACCATATATTTT
J gene: TRBJ2-2; D gene: -; V gene: TRBV6-1; clone size: -; CDR3 protein: CASSERGYTGELFF; CDR3 DNA: TGTGCCAGCAGTGAGAGGGGGTACACCGGGGAGCTGTTTTTT
J gene: TRBJ1-1; D gene: -; V gene: TRBV28; clone size: once; CDR3 protein: CASTRPPGEAFF; CDR3 DNA: TGTGCCAGCACCCGACCCCCGGGCGAAGCTTTCTTT
J gene: TRBJ1-2; D gene: -; V gene: TRBV4-3; clone size: -; CDR3 protein: CASSQDPMVRNQDGYTF; CDR3 DNA: TGCGCCAGCAGCCAAGATCCGATGGTGCGGAATCAGGATGGCTACACCTTC
J gene: TRBJ1-3; D gene: -; V gene: TRBV6-5; clone size: -; CDR3 protein: CASSSSANTIYF; CDR3 DNA: TGTGCCAGCAGTTCATCAGCGAACACCATATATTTT
J gene: TRBJ2-7; D gene: TRBD2; V gene: TRBV7-2; clone size: -; CDR3 protein: CASSLSSGRGDEQYF; CDR3 DNA: TGTGCCAGCAGCTTATCCAGCGGGAGGGGAGACGAGCAGTACTTC